A selection of T cell receptor beta chains follows, all from one sample in a study of STAT5B mutations in CD4+ large granular lymphocyte leukemia. The method was immunoSEQ multiplex PCR; TCRdb's version includes in-frame clones alone and lacks a portion of them. The sample has about 40,000 clones; approximately 84% are singletons. Material for sequencing was CD4+ T cells from blood buffy coats. These receptors all stem from a human donor in good health. CDR3s include the opening cysteine and the closing phenylalanine or tryptophan. D genes are given only for firm matches. Clone size, where shown, is once, few, many, or a class for clones that have expanded.

V gene,J gene,D gene,clone size,CDR3 protein,CDR3 DNA
TRBV14,TRBJ1-3,NA,NA,CASSQAYFGNTIYF,TGTGCCAGCAGCCAAGCGTACTTTGGAAACACCATATATTTT
TRBV30,TRBJ2-3,NA,NA,CALGGSDTQYF,TGTGCCCTAGGGGGGTCGGATACGCAGTATTTT
TRBV30,TRBJ2-3,NA,NA,CAWSPPGDEADTQYF,TGTGCCTGGAGTCCCCCAGGGGACGAAGCAGATACGCAGTATTTT
TRBV10-3,TRBJ2-7,TRBD1,NA,CAISWTGSSYEQYF,TGTGCCATCAGTTGGACAGGCAGCTCCTACGAGCAGTACTTC
TRBV6-5,TRBJ1-4,TRBD1,NA,CASSYAGTGLDEKLFF,TGTGCCAGCAGTTACGCCGGGACAGGGCTGGATGAAAAACTGTTTTTT
TRBV20-1,TRBJ2-1,NA,NA,CSALRDELQFF,TGCAGTGCTCTAAGGGACGAGTTGCAGTTCTTC
TRBV20-1,TRBJ1-1,NA,NA,CSARPVGVAFF,TGCAGTGCTAGACCCGTTGGGGTGGCTTTCTTT
TRBV11-3,TRBJ1-4,TRBD1,NA,CASSHYRQGALRREKLFF,TGTGCCAGCAGCCACTACCGACAGGGGGCCTTAAGGAGGGAAAAACTGTTTTTT
TRBV5-4,TRBJ1-1,NA,NA,CASSLTGPGAYTEAFF,TGTGCCAGCAGCTTGACCGGGCCGGGGGCCTACACTGAAGCTTTCTTT
TRBV6-5,TRBJ2-1,NA,NA,CASRLPPELGQFF,TGTGCCAGCAGACTCCCGCCTGAACTGGGACAGTTCTTC
TRBV7-3,TRBJ2-2,NA,NA,CASSLHGTANTGELFF,TGTGCCAGCAGCCTACATGGGACTGCGAACACCGGGGAGCTGTTTTTT
TRBV5-1,TRBJ1-1,NA,once,CASSQSPVGGGTEAFF,TGCGCCAGCAGCCAGTCCCCCGTCGGCGGGGGGACTGAAGCTTTCTTT
TRBV6-1,TRBJ2-1,TRBD1,NA,CASSEVRGPVFF,TGTGCCAGCAGTGAGGTTAGGGGGCCGGTGTTCTTC
TRBV9,TRBJ1-2,TRBD1,NA,CASSVGQGNFWGYTF,TGTGCCAGCAGCGTCGGACAGGGGAACTTCTGGGGCTACACCTTC
TRBV7-6,TRBJ2-3,TRBD1,NA,CASSRRGQGTDTQYF,TGTGCCAGCAGCCGAAGGGGACAGGGTACAGATACGCAGTATTTT
TRBV7-9,TRBJ2-3,NA,NA,CASSKPQGGDTQYF,TGTGCCAGCAGCAAACCGCAGGGGGGGGATACGCAGTATTTT
TRBV7-2,TRBJ2-5,NA,NA,CASSLALETQYF,TGTGCCAGCAGCTTAGCCCTAGAGACCCAGTACTTC
TRBV18,TRBJ2-7,NA,NA,CASSPNQGGGSSYEQYF,TGTGCCAGCTCACCGAACCAAGGGGGCGGGAGCTCCTACGAGCAGTACTTC
TRBV29-1,TRBJ2-7,NA,NA,CSVVGVGTPKEQYF,TGCAGCGTTGTGGGAGTGGGGACACCTAAAGAGCAGTACTTC
TRBV9,TRBJ1-5,NA,once,CASSPSPGTNQPQHF,TGTGCCAGCAGCCCCTCCCCTGGGACAAATCAGCCCCAGCATTTT
TRBV19,TRBJ2-7,TRBD1,few,CASTTRTGTLHEQYF,TGTGCCAGTACCACCAGGACAGGGACCCTCCACGAGCAGTACTTC
TRBV9,TRBJ2-1,TRBD2,NA,CASSLGTSGGPRSSYNEQFF,TGTGCCAGCAGCCTCGGGACTAGCGGGGGGCCTAGGAGCTCCTACAATGAGCAGTTCTTC
TRBV20-1,TRBJ1-6,NA,NA,CSARDRGPLHF,TGCAGTGCTAGAGATAGAGGACCCCTCCACTTT
TRBV7-2,TRBJ2-3,TRBD1,NA,CASTQSGQGTDTQYF,TGTGCCAGCACCCAGTCGGGACAGGGCACAGATACGCAGTATTTT
TRBV9,TRBJ1-2,NA,NA,CASSQWEGGYGYTF,TGTGCCAGCAGCCAATGGGAGGGTGGCTATGGCTACACCTTC
TRBV7-3,TRBJ2-3,TRBD2,NA,CASSLIGRGGGDTQYF,TGTGCCAGCAGCTTGATTGGGCGGGGGGGAGGAGATACGCAGTATTTT
TRBV7-2,TRBJ1-5,NA,NA,CASSQQGGQPQHF,TGTGCCAGCAGCCAACAGGGCGGGCAGCCCCAGCATTTT
TRBV28,TRBJ1-2,NA,NA,CASALVGGVRGYTF,TGTGCCAGTGCACTGGTGGGGGGCGTGCGAGGCTACACCTTC
TRBV19,TRBJ2-2,TRBD1,NA,CASRTQGIATGELFF,TGTGCCAGTAGGACACAGGGGATTGCGACCGGGGAGCTGTTTTTT
TRBV11-2,TRBJ2-5,NA,NA,CASSFQETQYF,TGTGCCAGCAGCTTCCAAGAGACCCAGTACTTC
TRBV19,TRBJ2-2,NA,NA,CASSSWTASTGELFF,TGTGCCAGTAGTTCTTGGACAGCGAGCACCGGGGAGCTGTTTTTT
TRBV28,TRBJ1-2,TRBD1,NA,CASSGQGTIGYTF,TGTGCCAGCAGTGGACAGGGGACGATTGGCTACACCTTC
TRBV5-5,TRBJ1-2,NA,NA,CASSLVDRGNYGYTF,TGTGCCAGCAGCTTGGTGGACAGAGGCAACTATGGCTACACCTTC
TRBV28,TRBJ1-1,TRBD1,once,CASSGRGQGQNTEAFF,TGTGCCAGCAGTGGCCGAGGACAGGGGCAAAACACTGAAGCTTTCTTT
TRBV11-2,TRBJ1-1,TRBD1,NA,CASSPDRGNTEAFF,TGTGCCAGCAGCCCGGACAGGGGGAACACTGAAGCTTTCTTT
TRBV27,TRBJ2-7,TRBD2,NA,CASSSLGGIFLYEQYF,TGTGCCAGCAGTTCTCTCGGGGGGATATTTTTATACGAGCAGTACTTC
TRBV18,TRBJ2-7,NA,NA,CASSPYEGTGDDEQYF,TGTGCCAGCTCACCGTATGAGGGTACCGGAGACGACGAGCAGTACTTC
TRBV10-3,TRBJ1-2,NA,NA,CAISESQENYGYTF,TGTGCCATCAGTGAGTCACAGGAAAACTATGGCTACACCTTC
TRBV4-1,TRBJ1-2,TRBD1,few,CASSRPGQVVYGYTF,TGCGCCAGCAGCCGACCGGGACAGGTGGTCTATGGCTACACCTTC